This T cell receptor (beta chain) was recorded in a study of patients and donors after allogeneic stem cell transplantation. TCRdb itself ran the RT-PCR reads through MiXCR, one entry per CDR3 protein. The sample lists over 150,000 distinct CDR3 sequences; 40% to 45% were seen once. V lost 3 bases and J lost 4; bases outside the gene matches: 7. The CDR3 has 14 amino acids. The germline V gene has CDR1 SQVTM and CDR2 ANQGSEA. The material sequenced was blood, either unsorted or a sorted T cell fraction (not recorded which). The clonotype originates from a human donor who was either an allogeneic HSCT recipient or a stem cell or donor lymphocyte infusion donor (not recorded which). It is not recorded whose cells these are; they may come from a transplant donor. The gene calls are TRBV29-1 and TRBJ2-3; 7 nucleotides match TRBD2. CDR3 bases: TGCAGCGTTGACAGGGCTAGCGGCCCAGATACGCAGTATTTT. Its protein product is CSVDRASGPDTQYF.